The rows below give T cell receptor beta chains drawn from one sample of a study of CD8+ T cells in alopecia areata. TCRdb keeps only in-frame clones here, not all; method: immunoSEQ multiplex PCR. Of roughly 130,000 clones in the sample, over 50% were seen once. Here the sequenced sample was CD4+ T cells sorted from blood, taken at week 0. These TCRs come from a human donor with alopecia areata. CDR3s include the opening cysteine and the closing phenylalanine or tryptophan. Fields, in order: D gene, V gene, J gene, clone size, CDR3 length, CDR3 protein, CDR3 DNA. A D gene is named only where the DNA matches it firmly. The size entry is marked missing in some rows and otherwise reads once, few, many or a size class.

NA	TRBV19	TRBJ2-3	NA	14	CASRIQGLADTQYF	TGTGCCAGTAGGATTCAGGGGCTCGCAGATACGCAGTATTTT
NA	TRBV4-3	TRBJ2-7	few	15	CASSQAGNGIYEQYF	TGCGCCAGCAGCCAAGCAGGTAACGGGATCTACGAGCAGTACTTC
NA	TRBV7-8	TRBJ1-2	few	14	CAPVLGRSNYGYTF	TGTGCCCCAGTCCTGGGCAGGTCTAACTATGGCTACACCTTC
TRBD1	TRBV5-6	TRBJ1-5	NA	17	CASSSYRGWYSNQPQHF	TGTGCCAGCAGCTCTTACAGGGGGTGGTATAGCAATCAGCCCCAGCATTTT
NA	TRBV4-1	TRBJ1-1	NA	12	CASSQEYTEAFF	TGCGCCAGCAGCCAAGAGTACACTGAAGCTTTCTTT
NA	TRBV21-1	TRBJ2-7	few	14	CASSKGGGTYEQYF	TGTGCCAGCAGCAAAGGGGGAGGGACCTACGAGCAGTACTTC
NA	TRBV5-4	TRBJ1-2	NA	14	CASSLVGEVSGYTF	TGTGCCAGCAGCTTGGTCGGGGAAGTAAGCGGCTACACCTTC
TRBD1	TRBV15	TRBJ2-2	few	15	CATEDRGRATGELFF	TGTGCCACCGAAGATAGGGGGCGAGCAACCGGGGAGCTGTTTTTT
TRBD1	TRBV4-1	TRBJ1-5	NA	15	CASSLWTGQDQPQHF	TGCGCCAGCAGCCTGTGGACAGGGCAGGATCAGCCCCAGCATTTT
TRBD1	TRBV23-1	TRBJ1-6	NA	15	CASSHLRDRNSPLHF	TGCGCCAGCAGTCACCTCCGGGACAGAAATTCACCCCTCCACTTT
NA	TRBV7-6	TRBJ2-5	NA	13	CASSLDREETQYF	TGTGCCAGCAGCTTAGACAGGGAAGAGACCCAGTACTTC
NA	TRBV7-9	TRBJ2-7	NA	14	CASSLGAEAYEQYF	TGTGCCAGCAGCTTAGGGGCAGAAGCTTACGAGCAGTACTTC
NA	TRBV13	TRBJ1-6	NA	12	CASSPRGSPLHF	TGTGCCAGCAGCCCGAGAGGTTCACCCCTCCACTTT
NA	TRBV7-8	TRBJ2-2	NA	15	CASSNWILNTGELFF	TGTGCCAGCAGCAATTGGATTTTGAACACCGGGGAGCTGTTTTTT
TRBD1	TRBV25-1	TRBJ1-2	NA	13	CASSGQPNYGYTF	TGTGCCAGCTCGGGACAGCCTAACTATGGCTACACCTTC
NA	TRBV6-6	TRBJ1-6	once	16	CASSYPGKTNNSPLHF	TGTGCCAGCAGTTACCCGGGCAAGACCAATAATTCACCCCTCCACTTT
NA	TRBV6-1	TRBJ2-3	NA	15	CASSEVSGTTDTQYF	TGTGCCAGCAGTGAAGTGAGTGGTACCACAGATACGCAGTATTTT
NA	TRBV19	TRBJ2-3	once	14	CASTSERALDTQYF	TGTGCCAGTACCTCGGAGAGAGCCCTGGATACGCAGTATTTT
TRBD2	TRBV5-1	TRBJ2-3	once	15	CASSIAGHPTDTQYF	TGCGCCAGCAGTATAGCGGGGCATCCCACAGATACGCAGTATTTT
NA	TRBV2	TRBJ2-5	few	14	CASRETVTGETQYF	TGTGCCAGCAGGGAGACAGTGACGGGAGAGACCCAGTACTTC
NA	TRBV15	TRBJ2-7	NA	12	CATSRDPSEQYF	TGTGCCACCAGCAGAGACCCCTCCGAGCAGTACTTC
NA	TRBV6-1	TRBJ2-2	NA	14	CASTAGQNTGELFF	TGTGCCAGCACTGCGGGACAAAACACCGGGGAGCTGTTTTTT
NA	TRBV6-1	TRBJ1-5	NA	14	CASGPGARNQPQHF	TGTGCCAGCGGGCCGGGGGCGCGCAATCAGCCCCAGCATTTT